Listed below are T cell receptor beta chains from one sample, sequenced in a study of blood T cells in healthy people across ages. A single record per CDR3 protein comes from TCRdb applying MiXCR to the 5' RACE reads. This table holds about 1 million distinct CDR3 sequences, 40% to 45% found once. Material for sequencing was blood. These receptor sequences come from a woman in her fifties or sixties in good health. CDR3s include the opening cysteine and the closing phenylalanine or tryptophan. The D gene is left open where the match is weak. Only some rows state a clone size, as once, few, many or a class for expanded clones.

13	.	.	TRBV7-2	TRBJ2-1	TGTGCCAGCAGCTTAGGGATAAACAATGAGCAGTTCTTC	CASSLGINNEQFF
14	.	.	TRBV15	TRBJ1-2	TGTGCCACCAGCAGAGATCGGACCTCCTATGGCTACACCTTC	CATSRDRTSYGYTF
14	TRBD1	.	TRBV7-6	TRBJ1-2	TGTGCCAGCAGCTTAGCGCGGTCAGGGGGGCCAGACACCTTC	CASSLARSGGPDTF
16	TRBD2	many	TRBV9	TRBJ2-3	TGTGCCAGCAGCGTAGCAGCGGGAGGGGGCACAGATACGCAGTATTTT	CASSVAAGGGTDTQYF
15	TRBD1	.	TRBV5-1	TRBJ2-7	TGCGCCAGCAGCTCGGCGACAGGGGACCCCTACGAGCAGTACTTC	CASSSATGDPYEQYF
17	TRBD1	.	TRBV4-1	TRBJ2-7	TGCGCCAGCAGTCCTCCACCCCCGGACAGGGGGCGGTACGAGCAGTACTTC	CASSPPPPDRGRYEQYF
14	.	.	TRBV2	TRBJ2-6	TGTGCCAGCAACATCGACACTGGGGCCAACGTCCTGACTTTC	CASNIDTGANVLTF
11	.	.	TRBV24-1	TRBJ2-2	TGTGCCACCTCGAACACCGGGGAGCTGTTTTTT	CATSNTGELFF
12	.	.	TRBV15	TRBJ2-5	TGTGCCACCGGTGAGAATTACTACGAGCGGTACTTC	CATGENYYERYF
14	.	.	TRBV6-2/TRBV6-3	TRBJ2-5	TGTGCCAGCAGTAGCCGGGCCTACAAAGAGACCCAGTACTTC	CASSSRAYKETQYF
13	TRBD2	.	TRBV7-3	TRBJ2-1	TGTGCCAGCAGCCGGGGACTACCCGATGAGCAGTTCTTC	CASSRGLPDEQFF
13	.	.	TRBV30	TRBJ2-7	TGTGCCTGGAGTGTAGGCGAAACCTACGAGCAGTACTTC	CAWSVGETYEQYF
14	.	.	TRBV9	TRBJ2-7	TGTGCCAGCAGCGTAGAAGGCCCCCCCTACGAGCAGTACTTC	CASSVEGPPYEQYF
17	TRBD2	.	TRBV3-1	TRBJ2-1	TGTGCCAGCAGCAGGATGCGGCCCCCGGCGGGAGGGTATGAGCAGTTCTTC	CASSRMRPPAGGYEQFF
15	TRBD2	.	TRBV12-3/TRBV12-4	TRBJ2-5	TGTGCCAGCAGTTTAGGGGGGGGGAGGTCAGAGACCCAGTACTTC	CASSLGGGRSETQYF
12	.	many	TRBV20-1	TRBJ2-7	TGCAGTGCCCCTGTAGGCTCCTACGAGCAGTACTTC	CSAPVGSYEQYF
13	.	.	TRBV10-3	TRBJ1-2	TGTGCCATCAGTGAGTCGACGGGGAATCGCTACACCTTC	CAISESTGNRYTF
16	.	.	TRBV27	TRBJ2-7	TGTGCCAGCAGTTTCCCACAGGGACAAGTGCCCTACGAGCAGTACTTC	CASSFPQGQVPYEQYF
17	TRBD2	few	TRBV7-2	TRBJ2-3	TGTGCCAGCAGCTTAGAGGGGGCGGGAGGGCCACTAGATACGCAGTATTTT	CASSLEGAGGPLDTQYF
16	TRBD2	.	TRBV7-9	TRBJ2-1	TGTGCCAGCAGCCCTACTAGCGGAGGCTCCTACAATGAGCAGTTCTTC	CASSPTSGGSYNEQFF
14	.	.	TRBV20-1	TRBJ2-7	TGCAGTGCGCTACTGTGGGGGGGGCCCCGGGAGCAGTACTTC	CSALLWGGPREQYF
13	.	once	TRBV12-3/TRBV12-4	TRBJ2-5	TGTGCCAGCAGGATGGCAGCCCAAGAGACCCAGTACTTC	CASRMAAQETQYF